These T cell receptor beta chains were read from a single sample in a study of blood T cells in healthy people across ages. TCRdb re-analysed the 5' RACE reads in MiXCR, keeping a single row per CDR3 protein. This repertoire shows 1.5 million to 2 million distinct CDR3 sequences, about 28% found once; its top ten account for 7.7%. The sequenced sample consisted of blood. All receptors derive from a woman aged 30 to 39 in good health. Each CDR3 is given with its conserved first and last residue. The order of the fields is CDR3 DNA, CDR3 protein, V gene, clone size, D gene, J gene. A D gene is named only where the DNA matches it firmly. Part of the rows lack a size; the others show once, few, many or a class for expanded clones.

DNA: TGTGCCAGCGACTATAGCGGGAGGGCACACGAGCAGTACTTC
CDR3: CASDYSGRAHEQYF
V: TRBV6-6
size: few
D: TRBD2
J: TRBJ2-7

DNA: TGTGCCACTCATCGTTCTAGCGGGGGAGAGACCCAGTACTTC
CDR3: CATHRSSGGETQYF
V: TRBV6-2/TRBV6-3
size: NA
D: TRBD2
J: TRBJ2-5

DNA: TGCAGCGTGAACCGACAGGGGACAGATACGCAGTATTTT
CDR3: CSVNRQGTDTQYF
V: TRBV29-1
size: many
D: TRBD1
J: TRBJ2-3

DNA: TGCGCCAGCAGCTTGGAGCCAGTGCAAGAGACCCAGTACTTC
CDR3: CASSLEPVQETQYF
V: TRBV5-1
size: NA
D: NA
J: TRBJ2-5

DNA: TGTGCCACTAGGGCCTCCGGCCTAGGTTACGAGCAGTACTTC
CDR3: CATRASGLGYEQYF
V: TRBV2
size: few
D: NA
J: TRBJ2-7

DNA: TGTGCCAGCAGCTTAGTCGGACAGGGGGCGTCTATAGACACTGAAGCTTTCTTT
CDR3: CASSLVGQGASIDTEAFF
V: TRBV7-9
size: NA
D: TRBD1
J: TRBJ1-1

DNA: TGCGCCAGCAGCCCCTCGAGGGGCAGGGTGATAGACACTGAAGCTTTCTTT
CDR3: CASSPSRGRVIDTEAFF
V: TRBV5-1
size: NA
D: NA
J: TRBJ1-1

DNA: TGTGCCAGCTCACCGTCACAGCAGAACACTGAAGCTTTCTTT
CDR3: CASSPSQQNTEAFF
V: TRBV18
size: few
D: NA
J: TRBJ1-1

DNA: TGTGCCAGCAGCCAAGGACGGGGGGCCCTGGGGGAGCTGTTTTTT
CDR3: CASSQGRGALGELFF
V: TRBV3-1
size: NA
D: NA
J: TRBJ2-2

DNA: TGTGCCAGCAGCCAACTTGCCCCGGGGGCGGAATCACATGGCTACACCTTC
CDR3: CASSQLAPGAESHGYTF
V: TRBV14
size: few
D: NA
J: TRBJ1-2

DNA: TGTGCCAGCTCACCCCGACAGGTCTCTAATGAAAAACTGTTTTTT
CDR3: CASSPRQVSNEKLFF
V: TRBV18
size: NA
D: NA
J: TRBJ1-4

DNA: TGCGCCAGCAGCTTGCCGGGGGAACGCACAGATACGCAGTATTTT
CDR3: CASSLPGERTDTQYF
V: TRBV5-1
size: few
D: NA
J: TRBJ2-3

DNA: TGCAGTGCCAGGAGCCTAGCGGGAGGGGAGCAGTTCTTC
CDR3: CSARSLAGGEQFF
V: TRBV20-1
size: many
D: TRBD2
J: TRBJ2-1

DNA: TGTGCCAGCAGTGCCTCGGATGATTCCACGCAGTATTTT
CDR3: CASSASDDSTQYF
V: TRBV6-4
size: NA
D: NA
J: TRBJ2-3

DNA: TGTGCCAGCAGCTTAGGGCTAGCGTCAGATACGCAGTATTTT
CDR3: CASSLGLASDTQYF
V: TRBV7-2
size: many
D: NA
J: TRBJ2-3

DNA: TGTGCCAGCAGGATGGTTAGGAAGCGGGGGAGCACAGATACGCAGTATTTT
CDR3: CASRMVRKRGSTDTQYF
V: TRBV6-1
size: NA
D: TRBD2
J: TRBJ2-3

DNA: TGTGCCAGCAGCCTAACCAAAAACATTCAGTACTTC
CDR3: CASSLTKNIQYF
V: TRBV28
size: many
D: NA
J: TRBJ2-4

DNA: TGTGCCAGCAGCAGGGGTGGGGAGACCCAGTACTTC
CDR3: CASSRGGETQYF
V: TRBV27
size: many
D: NA
J: TRBJ2-5

DNA: TGTGCCTGCAGCCTAAGCGGGGGAGCAGAGACCCAGTACTTC
CDR3: CACSLSGGAETQYF
V: TRBV12-3/TRBV12-4
size: few
D: TRBD2
J: TRBJ2-5

DNA: TGTGCCAGCAGTTTTGACAGGGGGCAGGAATACGAGCAGTACTTC
CDR3: CASSFDRGQEYEQYF
V: TRBV12-3/TRBV12-4
size: NA
D: TRBD1
J: TRBJ2-7

DNA: TGTGCCAGCAGCTTGCCTGCGGGGACTGAAGCTTTCTTT
CDR3: CASSLPAGTEAFF
V: TRBV7-2
size: NA
D: NA
J: TRBJ1-1

DNA: TGCAGCGTTGAAATTTACAGGGGCCCCCCCTTCGGCTATGGCTACACCTTC
CDR3: CSVEIYRGPPFGYGYTF
V: TRBV29-1
size: many
D: TRBD1
J: TRBJ1-2

DNA: TGCGCCAGCAGCCCTCGGGACCGCACAGATACGCAGTATTTT
CDR3: CASSPRDRTDTQYF
V: TRBV5-1
size: many
D: NA
J: TRBJ2-3

DNA: TGTGCCAGCAGACTGGCTGGCCAAGAGACCCAGTACTTC
CDR3: CASRLAGQETQYF
V: TRBV12-3/TRBV12-4
size: many
D: NA
J: TRBJ2-5

DNA: TGTGCCAGCAGTCCGGGACTAGCGAACAGGGAGACCCAGTACTTC
CDR3: CASSPGLANRETQYF
V: TRBV6-5
size: many
D: TRBD2
J: TRBJ2-5

DNA: TGTGCCAGTAGTATAACCGGGACTAGCGGCTACGAGCAGTACTTC
CDR3: CASSITGTSGYEQYF
V: TRBV19
size: few
D: TRBD2
J: TRBJ2-7

DNA: TGTGCCAGCAGCCTTCTTCCGGGACAGGGCAATGAGCAGTTCTTC
CDR3: CASSLLPGQGNEQFF
V: TRBV7-2
size: many
D: TRBD1
J: TRBJ2-1

DNA: TGTGCCAGCTCCCCCGTGTCTCCCGGACGTGGTGAGCAGTTCTTC
CDR3: CASSPVSPGRGEQFF
V: TRBV9
size: few
D: NA
J: TRBJ2-1

DNA: TGTGCCAGCAGTGAAGAGCGACGCCCCTGGCAGTTCTTC
CDR3: CASSEERRPWQFF
V: TRBV2
size: NA
D: NA
J: TRBJ2-1

DNA: TGCAGTGCCCCGGACAGGGTGAACGGCTACACCTTC
CDR3: CSAPDRVNGYTF
V: TRBV20-1
size: NA
D: TRBD1
J: TRBJ1-2

DNA: TGTGCCAGCAGTGTGACAGGGGGCTGGGGGCAAGAGACCCAGCATTTT
CDR3: CASSVTGGWGQETQHF
V: TRBV27
size: few
D: TRBD1
J: TRBJ1-5

DNA: TGCAGCGTTGAAAGGCCCAGGGGAGGGGGCGGGGGGTACAATGAGCAGTTCTTC
CDR3: CSVERPRGGGGGYNEQFF
V: TRBV29-1
size: NA
D: NA
J: TRBJ2-1

DNA: TGTGCCATCAGTGACCCCGGGAGGGATTACGAGCAGTACTTC
CDR3: CAISDPGRDYEQYF
V: TRBV10-3
size: few
D: TRBD2
J: TRBJ2-7

DNA: TGTGCCAGCAGCTTCTCGGGACTAGCGGGGGGCCAAGAGACCCAGTACTTC
CDR3: CASSFSGLAGGQETQYF
V: TRBV7-2
size: NA
D: TRBD2
J: TRBJ2-5

DNA: TGTGCCAGCAGCCAAGAACTAACGGGGGGGCCGCGCTACGAGCAGTACTTC
CDR3: CASSQELTGGPRYEQYF
V: TRBV4-2
size: NA
D: TRBD2
J: TRBJ2-7

DNA: TGTGCCAGCAGCTCACTGGGGACAGGAGTTTCTGGGGCCAACGTCCTGACTTTC
CDR3: CASSSLGTGVSGANVLTF
V: TRBV5-6
size: few
D: TRBD1
J: TRBJ2-6

DNA: TGCAGTGCTCGAGATGAGGACAGGGCCCCTAATTCACCCCTCCACTTT
CDR3: CSARDEDRAPNSPLHF
V: TRBV20-1
size: few
D: TRBD1
J: TRBJ1-6

DNA: TGTGCCAGCAGCTTGTGGCAGAGCTCTGGAAACACCATATATTTT
CDR3: CASSLWQSSGNTIYF
V: TRBV5-4
size: NA
D: NA
J: TRBJ1-3

DNA: TGCAGTGCCCTCAGGAGCGGGGGGTACGAGCAGTACTTC
CDR3: CSALRSGGYEQYF
V: TRBV20-1
size: many
D: TRBD2
J: TRBJ2-7

DNA: TGTGCCGGCAGTCAACCTCCGTACGGGCAGTACTTC
CDR3: CAGSQPPYGQYF
V: TRBV28
size: NA
D: NA
J: TRBJ2-7

DNA: TGCGCCAGCCACCGGGTAGCGGGAGGGACAGATACGCAGTATTTT
CDR3: CASHRVAGGTDTQYF
V: TRBV5-1
size: NA
D: TRBD2
J: TRBJ2-3

DNA: TGTGCCAGTAGCCGGCGGGACGTACAAGAGACCCAGTACTTC
CDR3: CASSRRDVQETQYF
V: TRBV19
size: once
D: NA
J: TRBJ2-5

DNA: TGTGCCAGCGGATTCTACGAGCAGTACTTC
CDR3: CASGFYEQYF
V: TRBV12-5
size: many
D: NA
J: TRBJ2-7

DNA: TGTGCCAGCAGCTTTGCCAGACTGGGGGCTGAAAAACTGTTTTTT
CDR3: CASSFARLGAEKLFF
V: TRBV7-2
size: NA
D: NA
J: TRBJ1-4

DNA: TGTGCCAGCAGCCAATTTGGCGGGGGGGTCCAAGAGACCCAGTACTTC
CDR3: CASSQFGGGVQETQYF
V: TRBV3-1
size: few
D: TRBD2
J: TRBJ2-5

DNA: TGCGCCAGCAGTCCCGGGACAGGGAGCACCGGGGAGCTGTTTTTT
CDR3: CASSPGTGSTGELFF
V: TRBV5-1
size: few
D: TRBD1
J: TRBJ2-2

DNA: TGTGCCAGCCCATCCGATGTCGGTGATGAGCAGTTCTTC
CDR3: CASPSDVGDEQFF
V: TRBV18
size: few
D: NA
J: TRBJ2-1

DNA: TGTGCCAGCAGCTCACTAGCGGGGCAGACCCAGTACTTC
CDR3: CASSSLAGQTQYF
V: TRBV7-3
size: many
D: TRBD2
J: TRBJ2-5

DNA: TGTGCCTGGAGTGAGGCCAGGAACGGCTATGGCTACACCTTC
CDR3: CAWSEARNGYGYTF
V: TRBV30
size: few
D: NA
J: TRBJ1-2

DNA: TGTGCCAGCAGCCAAGCCGGCGTCGAGCAGTACTTC
CDR3: CASSQAGVEQYF
V: TRBV3-1
size: few
D: NA
J: TRBJ2-7

DNA: TGTGCCAGCAGGACTCGGGACCGGAGGGCTGAAGCTTTCTTT
CDR3: CASRTRDRRAEAFF
V: TRBV28
size: few
D: NA
J: TRBJ1-1

DNA: TGCGCCAGCAGCTCCTTAGGGAGGGCTAGCACAGATACGCAGTATTTT
CDR3: CASSSLGRASTDTQYF
V: TRBV4-1
size: few
D: TRBD2
J: TRBJ2-3